The next 7 T cell receptor beta chains were all read from a single sample in a study of shared clonotypes between healthy human individuals. Profiled with immunoSEQ multiplex PCR; TCRdb holds only in-frame clones, not every one. The repertoire holds roughly 2.6 million clones, with approximately 94% as singletons. The sequenced sample was naive CD4+ T cells sorted from blood. Subset indicated: CD45RA+ positively selected. The receptor source for this set is a man between 18 and 29 years old in good health.

This chain uses TRBV25-1 with TRBJ1-3, with TRBD1 matching over 10 bases. In germline, CDR1 is MGHDK, CDR2 SYGVNS. The CDR3 covers 12 residues. Unmatched junction bases numbered 2, after V lost 8 bases and J lost 7 bases. The DNA for the CDR3 is TGTGCCAGCGGGACAGGGGACAACACCATATATTTT. This encodes CASGTGDNTIYF.

For the CDR3, the DNA is TGCGCCAGCAGTGACAGGGTGACATACACAGCCTCCTATAATTCACCCCTCCACTTT. Amino acid sequence: CASSDRVTYTASYNSPLHF. The chain has TRBV10-2 and TRBJ1-6; tentatively, D is TRBD1 (5 bases). CDR3 size: 19 residues. V shed 3 bases and J shed 0 bases, with 18 bases lying between them. The V gene's germline CDR1 is WSHSY and CDR2 SAAADI.

The V gene is TRBV19, the J gene TRBJ1-6; TRBD1 matches 8 bases. From germline, CDR1 is LNHDA and CDR2 SQIVND (reference sequence). The CDR3 length is 17 residues. With V trimmed by 7 bases and J by 6 bases, 14 bases remained unmatched. CDR3 DNA: TGTGCCAGTACCAGGGGGCCTTTTGGACAAACTAATTCACCCCTCCACTTT. This gives the protein CASTRGPFGQTNSPLHF.

This clone occurred once. V is TRBV7-9 and J is TRBJ1-1, with 7 bases that match TRBD1. V dropped 4 bases and J dropped 0; count of bases not matched to a gene: 2. The CDR3 contains 14 residues. CDR1 and CDR2 from the germline V gene are SEHNR and FQNEAQ (reference sequence). CDR3 region: CASSSGQLNTEAFF. The CDR3 DNA reads as TGTGCCAGCAGCTCGGGACAGTTGAACACTGAAGCTTTCTTT.

The V call is TRBV6-5, the J call TRBJ2-7, with unresolved D. Germline assignment: CDR1 MNHEY and CDR2 SVGAGI. The CDR3 covers 14 residues. Trimming stripped 5 bases from V and 3 bases from J, with 14 bases between. The CDR3 nucleotides read TGTGCCAGCAGTACGGCCCCTGGAATCTACGAGCAGTACTTC. It yields the protein CASSTAPGIYEQYF.

This chain uses TRBV5-5 with TRBJ2-7; no definite D call. The CDR3 is 10 amino acids. The V end lost 8 bases, the J end lost 2 bases, and 5 bases lay between the germline ends. Germline CDR1 SGHKS, CDR2 YYEKEE (reference sequence). CDR3 in amino acids: CASGTYEQYF. CDR3 DNA sequence: TGTGCCAGTGGGACCTACGAGCAGTACTTC.

Only one count was recorded for this clone. The rearrangement links TRBV7-2 to TRBJ1-2; no clear D. V gave up 0 bases and J gave up 2 bases, with 10 bases separating them. From germline, CDR1 is SGHTA and CDR2 FQGNSA. This CDR3 contains 15 residues. CDR3 DNA: TGTGCCAGCAGCTTAGCGCTTTTAGAAAACTATGGCTACACCTTC. Amino acid sequence: CASSLALLENYGYTF.